The 25 T cell receptor beta chains below all came from one sample that was sequenced in a study of blood T cell repertoires in COVID-19. Using immunoSEQ multiplex PCR, the repertoire was profiled, and TCRdb retains in-frame clones only, with some absent. Among tens of thousands of clones listed, approximately 90% were seen once. Specimen: peripheral blood. These receptors were taken from a human donor in a cohort sampled during active COVID-19.

This chain joins TRBV6-5 and TRBJ2-1; 7 bases are shared with TRBD2. The CDR3 has 15 residues. Trimming took 5 bases from V and 0 from J; bases not matched to a gene: 4. Germline values: CDR1 MNHEY, CDR2 SVGAGI. This CDR3 is CASSTGGISYNEQFF. The CDR3 DNA reads as TGTGCCAGCAGTACCGGGGGGATCTCCTACAATGAGCAGTTCTTC.

The genes are TRBV19 and TRBJ2-1, with 7 nucleotides matching TRBD1. Germline V gene data show CDR1 as LNHDA and CDR2 as SQIVND (reference sequence). The V and J ends lost 4 bases and 3 bases, in that order; junction bases with no gene match: 9. This CDR3 has 16 amino acids. The CDR3 coding sequence is TGTGCCAGTAGTACGTCGGACAGGTCGTTCTACAATGAGCAGTTCTTC. It translates to CASSTSDRSFYNEQFF.

V and J are TRBV14 and TRBJ1-2; 7 bases align to TRBD1. V dropped 0 bases and J dropped 6; count of bases not matched to a gene: 22. Germline V lookup: CDR1 SGHDN, CDR2 FVKESK. The CDR3 extends over 20 amino acids. The CDR3 DNA follows: TGTGCCAGCAGCCAAGAAAAGGCCTTCTGGGGGGAGACAGGGATTGATGGCTACACCTTC. Protein product: CASSQEKAFWGETGIDGYTF.

The J gene is TRBJ1-1, the V gene TRBV7-9, with TRBD1 as a possible D gene (6 bases). Germline CDR1 reads SEHNR; CDR2 reads FQNEAQ (reference sequence). Between the trimmed V and J ends, which lost 4 bases and 0 bases, there was a span of 21 bases. This CDR3 has 18 residues. The CDR3, as DNA: TGTGCCAGCAGCTCAAAAGACTGGACAGAAATAATGAACACTGAAGCTTTCTTT. Its translation is CASSSKDWTEIMNTEAFF.

The chain carries TRBV3-1 (or the pseudogene TRBV3-2) and TRBJ1-2; D is possibly TRBD1 (5 bases). V dropped 3 bases and J dropped 5 bases, with 13 bases sitting between them. The CDR3 is 14 amino acids. Germline CDR1 LGHDT, CDR2 YNNKEL (reference sequence). CDR3 sequence (DNA): TGTGCCAGCAGCCACGCCCCAACAGGTTATGGCTACACCTTC. Translating gives CASSHAPTGYGYTF.

The chain links TRBV30 to TRBJ2-3; maybe TRBD2 (5 bases). The CDR3 extends over 14 amino acids. Germline V CDR1 and CDR2: GTSNPN, SVGIG (reference sequence). V shed 0 bases and J shed 5 bases, with 12 bases lying between them. CDR3 nucleotides: TGTGCCTGGAGTGTACTCCTAGCCGGAGATACGCAGTATTTT. Translated, it gives CAWSVLLAGDTQYF.

The V call is TRBV24-1, the J call TRBJ2-3, with D possibly being TRBD2 (6 bases). Looked up from germline, CDR1 is KGHDR and CDR2 is SFDVKD. V was shortened by 2 bases and J by 0 bases, with 14 bases between the two germline ends. CDR3 size: 17 residues. The CDR3: CATSDSPGSSSTDTQYF. CDR3 in DNA: TGTGCCACCAGTGATTCCCCCGGGAGTTCTAGCACAGATACGCAGTATTTT.

The CDR3 bases are TGCGCCAGCAGCTTGGCCGTTGAGGGACTCGATTATGGCTACACCTTC. It encodes CASSLAVEGLDYGYTF. The chain couples TRBV5-1 to TRBJ1-2; perhaps TRBD1 as D (5 bases). The CDR3 consists of 16 residues. Trimming cost V 0 bases and J 5 bases, with 17 bases left between them. Germline V gives CDR1 SGHRS, CDR2 YFSETQ.

This clone was seen once. The rearrangement uses TRBV7-9 and TRBJ2-1; 10 nucleotides align to TRBD1. V lost 11 bases, J lost 8 bases, and 15 bases stayed unmatched. This CDR3 has 15 residues. From germline, CDR1 is SEHNR and CDR2 FQNEAQ (reference sequence). The CDR3 DNA is TGTGCCGGCCAAACCGGGACAGGGGATATCTATGAGCAGTTCTTC. This codes for CAGQTGTGDIYEQFF. The full variable domain, in which reference TRBV7-9 and TRBJ2-1 provide the parts outside the CDR3, is DTGVSQNPRHKITKRGQNVTFRCDPISEHNRLYWYRQTLGQGPEFLTYFQNEAQLEKSRLLSDRFSAERPKGSFSTLEIQRTEQGDSAMYLCAGQTGTGDIYEQFFGPGTRLTVL.

A single count supports this clone. The chain couples TRBV28 to TRBJ2-7; 7 positions agree with TRBD1. J was trimmed by 5 bases and V by 5 bases; bases with no gene match: 9. The V gene's germline CDR1 is MDHEN and CDR2 SYDVKM. This CDR3 spans 14 amino acids. The CDR3 protein is CASSNPTGWNEQYF. The CDR3 nucleotides read TGTGCCAGCAGTAACCCGACAGGGTGGAACGAGCAGTACTTC.

The chain employs TRBV30 and TRBJ2-3; tentatively, D is TRBD2 (5 bases). Trimming shortened V by 5 bases and J by 7 bases, and 22 bases separated the two germline ends. The germline gives CDR1 GTSNPN, CDR2 SVGIG (reference sequence). The CDR3 covers 15 residues. The CDR3 spells CAWSGRTPSRNTQYF. In DNA, the CDR3 is TGTGCCTGGTCCGGTCGGACTCCCAGCAGGAATACGCAGTATTTT.

This chain uses TRBV7-9 with TRBJ1-6; D perhaps matches TRBD1 (5 bases). The CDR3 runs to 11 residues. V was pared by 4 bases and J by 13 bases, with 8 bases between. Germline V gene data show CDR1 as SEHNR and CDR2 as FQNEAQ (reference sequence). DNA of the CDR3: TGTGCCAGCAGCTCGGGGGGGCCCCTCCACTTT. It translates to CASSSGGPLHF.

The rearrangement joins TRBV6-5 to TRBJ1-1; the D is unclear. Germline CDR1 and CDR2: MNHEY and SVGAGI. V lost 7 bases, J lost 4 bases, and 16 bases lay in between. This CDR3 contains 14 residues. The CDR3 DNA reads TGTGCCAGCACCCCCCTGGCAGGTGGCACTGAAGCTTTCTTT. Protein sequence: CASTPLAGGTEAFF.

Only one count was recorded for this clone. J is TRBJ1-1 and V is TRBV12-3 or TRBV12-4; TRBD1 agrees at 7 bases. CDR3 size: 13 residues. The junction had 3 bases not matched to a gene; V was cut back by 3 bases and J by 5 bases. The CDR3 here is CASSFDRVTEAFF. The CDR3 DNA sequence: TGTGCCAGCAGTTTCGACAGGGTGACTGAAGCTTTCTTT.

V usage is TRBV24-1 and J usage is TRBJ2-7; 8 positions agree with TRBD1. V lost 5 bases, J lost 4 bases, and 12 bases stayed unmatched. The germline CDR1 and CDR2 sequences are KGHDR and SFDVKD. The CDR3 consists of 16 residues. The chain's CDR3 is CATSAEARQGRYEQYV. For the CDR3, the DNA is TGTGCCACCAGTGCCGAAGCCCGACAGGGGAGGTACGAGCAGTACGTC.

The chain has TRBV4-1 and TRBJ1-5, with D uncertain. There are 16 residues in the CDR3. V lost 6 bases to trimming and J lost 7 bases, with 22 bases between them. Germline V gene lookup returns CDR1 MGHRA and CDR2 YSYEKL. The CDR3 is CASSPNEAGIPQPQHF. In DNA, the CDR3 is TGCGCCAGCAGTCCAAATGAGGCGGGCATTCCACAGCCCCAGCATTTT.

The rearrangement uses TRBV28 and TRBJ2-1, with TRBD2 matching over 7 bases. The CDR3 sequence is 16 residues long. The germline V gene has CDR1 MDHEN and CDR2 SYDVKM. The V segment lost 6 bases and the J segment 7 bases; nucleotides outside the gene matches: 15. The CDR3 DNA reads TGTGCCAGCAGCCCCACTAGCGTCTGGGGTGGGAATGAGCAGTTCTTC. Its protein product is CASSPTSVWGGNEQFF.

Comments on this clone: The junction differs from germline at one of its ends, possibly a read error. The gene calls are TRBV4-2 and TRBJ1-1; 10 nucleotides align to TRBD1. This CDR3 is built from 16 residues. Germline CDR1 LGHNA, CDR2 YNFKEQ. Written as DNA, the CDR3 is TGTGCCAGCAGCCAAGATGGGGACAGGGGTATTCTTAAAGCCGCCTTT. It translates to CASSQDGDRGILKAAF.

This chain connects TRBV4-2 to TRBJ2-1; 7 bases are a match to TRBD1. The CDR3 length is 15 residues. Trimming at V came to 4 bases and at J to 4 bases, leaving 7 bases not matched to a gene. The germline V gene has CDR1 LGHNA and CDR2 YNFKEQ. For the CDR3, the DNA is TGTGCCAGCAGCCGGCTCGGGACAGATTACAATGAGCAGTTCTTC. Amino acid sequence: CASSRLGTDYNEQFF.

The gene calls are TRBV11-1 and TRBJ1-1, with TRBD1 matching over 7 bases. V was pared by 4 bases and J by 11 bases, with 13 bases of the junction left unmatched. CDR3 size: 14 residues. Germline assignment: CDR1 SGHAT and CDR2 FQDESV (reference sequence). CDR3 region: CASSYNRGELWAFF. CDR3 nucleotides: TGTGCCAGCAGCTACAACAGGGGAGAATTGTGGGCTTTCTTT. Based on the CDR3 plus reference TRBV11-1 and TRBJ1-1, the full variable domain is EAEVAQSPRYKITEKSQAVAFWCDPISGHATLYWYRQILGQGPELLVQFQDESVVDDSQLPKDRFSAERLKGVDSTLKIQPAELGDSAMYLCASSYNRGELWAFFGQGTRLTVV.

The V and J genes are TRBV5-6 and TRBJ2-3, with TRBD2 as a possible D gene (6 bases). The CDR3 has 15 amino acids. V shed 3 bases and J shed 0 bases, with 11 bases lying between them. Per the germline V gene, CDR1 is SGHDT and CDR2 is YYEEEE. The CDR3 protein is CASSSGTPSTDTQYF. CDR3 sequence (DNA): TGTGCCAGCAGCTCCGGGACTCCTAGCACAGATACGCAGTATTTT.

The rearrangement links TRBV7-2 to TRBJ2-3, with D possibly matching TRBD2 (5 bases). CDR1 is SGHTA and CDR2 is FQGNSA in the germline V gene. The CDR3 has 16 residues. Trimming removed 4 bases at V and 2 bases at J, with 16 bases between. The CDR3 DNA sequence: TGTGCCAGCAGCTCCAGACTAACCCTCTTCACAGATACGCAGTATTTT. Encoded protein: CASSSRLTLFTDTQYF.

V and J are TRBV29-1 and TRBJ2-1; tentative D call: TRBD2 (6 bases). The CDR3 spans 16 residues. V was clipped by 0 bases and J by 10 bases, with 22 bases between them. Germline V CDR1 and CDR2: SQVTM, ANQGSEA. CDR3 coding DNA: TGCAGCGTTGAAGACCAAAAGACTAGGACAAACCTAGAGCAGTTCTTC. Amino acid sequence: CSVEDQKTRTNLEQFF.

The chain is built from TRBV6-1 and TRBJ2-1; D remains unclear. Looked up from germline, CDR1 is MNHNS and CDR2 is SASEGT. The CDR3 consists of 12 residues. Trimming removed 2 bases from V and 6 bases from J, with 5 bases in between. The CDR3 protein is CASSETGNEQFF. The CDR3 DNA sequence: TGTGCCAGCAGTGAAACGGGCAATGAGCAGTTCTTC.

The genes are TRBV19 and TRBJ1-5, with D tentatively TRBD1 (6 bases). Trimming removed 10 bases at V and 6 bases at J, with 25 bases between. From germline, CDR1 is LNHDA and CDR2 SQIVND (reference sequence). CDR3 size: 16 residues. The CDR3 bases are TGTGCCACCACACAGGGTTGGGCGGGCTTGGTTCAGCCCCAGCATTTT. Its protein product is CATTQGWAGLVQPQHF.